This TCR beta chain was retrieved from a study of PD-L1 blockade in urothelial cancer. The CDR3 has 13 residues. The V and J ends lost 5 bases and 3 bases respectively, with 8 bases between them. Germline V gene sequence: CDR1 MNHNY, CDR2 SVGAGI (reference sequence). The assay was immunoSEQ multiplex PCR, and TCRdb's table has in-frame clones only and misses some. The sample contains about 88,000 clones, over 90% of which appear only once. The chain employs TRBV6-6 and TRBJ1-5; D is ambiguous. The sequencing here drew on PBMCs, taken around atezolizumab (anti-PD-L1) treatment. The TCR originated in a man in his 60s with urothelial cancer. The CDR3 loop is CASSPQLNQPQHF. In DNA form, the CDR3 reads TGTGCCAGCAGTCCCCAACTCAATCAGCCCCAGCATTTT.